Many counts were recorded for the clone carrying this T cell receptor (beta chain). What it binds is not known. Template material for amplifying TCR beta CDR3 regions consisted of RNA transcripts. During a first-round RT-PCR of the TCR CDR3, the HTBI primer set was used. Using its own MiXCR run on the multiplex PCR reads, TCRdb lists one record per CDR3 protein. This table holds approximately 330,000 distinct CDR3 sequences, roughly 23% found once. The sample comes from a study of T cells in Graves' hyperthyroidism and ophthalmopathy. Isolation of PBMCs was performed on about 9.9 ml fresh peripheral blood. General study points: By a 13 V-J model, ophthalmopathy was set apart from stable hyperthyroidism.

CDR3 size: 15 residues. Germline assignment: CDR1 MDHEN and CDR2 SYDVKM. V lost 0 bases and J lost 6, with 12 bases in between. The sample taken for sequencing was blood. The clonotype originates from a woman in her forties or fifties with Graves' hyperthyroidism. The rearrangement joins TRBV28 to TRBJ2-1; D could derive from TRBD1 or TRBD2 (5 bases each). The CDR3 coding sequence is TGTGCCAGCAGTTTATGGGTTGCAGGGACCAATGAGCAGTTCTTC. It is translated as CASSLWVAGTNEQFF.